Sequencing of this T cell receptor beta chain was carried out in a study of blood T cell repertoires in COVID-19. Study overall: COVID-19 samples from acute and convalescent phases originated in the United States, Italy and Spain. Sources were T cells, B-cell-depleted T cells, or PBMCs; the material itself was cDNA or gDNA.

The V gene lost 8 bases and the J gene lost 4 bases, with 14 bases spanning the gap. From germline, CDR1 is KGHSH and CDR2 LQKENI. This CDR3 comprises 13 residues. The study drew participants aged about 18 to 90 years from fewer than 30 US areas. Authors' data handling: Nucleated cell counts were estimated from reference gene primer amplification. The protocol was immunoSEQ multiplex PCR, while the TCRdb copy is restricted to in-frame clones and leaves out a portion. The D gene and trimming were derived from the DNA, and the V and J assignments and clone size from that table. In the table there are approximately 220,000 clones, 65% to 90% of which are singletons.

The clonotype was recovered from a woman aged 40 to 49 with acute COVID-19. J is TRBJ2-5 and V is TRBV18, with D uncertain. The sequencing sample was made of PBMCs or T cells enriched from blood (not recorded which). The CDR3 DNA is TGTGCCAGCGGCCGCGGCGTCGGAGAGACCCAGTACTTC. It codes for CASGRGVGETQYF. Combining the CDR3 with reference TRBV18 and TRBJ2-5 gives the whole variable domain NAGVMQNPRHLVRRRGQEARLRCSPMKGHSHVYWYRQLPEEGLKFMVYLQKENIIDESGMPKERFSAEFPKEGPSILRIQQVVRGDSAAYFCASGRGVGETQYFGPGTRLLVL.